Listed below are T cell receptor beta chains from one sample, sequenced in a study of monozygotic twins with inflammatory bowel disease. TCRdb reprocessed the 5' RACE reads and keeps a single row for each CDR3 protein, giving no DNA. The sample's table shows 140,000 to 150,000 distinct CDR3 sequences. The specimen was blood. Source of these receptors: a human donor with ulcerative colitis or Crohn's disease, or a healthy co-twin of an affected twin (not recorded which). CDR3s include the opening cysteine and the closing phenylalanine or tryptophan.

CDR3 protein,V gene,J gene,CDR3 length
CASSYHSGGSYEQYF,TRBV6-5,TRBJ2-7,15
CSVVSYGGTEAFF,TRBV29-1,TRBJ1-1,13
CASSLTSLGGISTEAFF,TRBV7-3,TRBJ1-1,17
CASSLGRGGENTEAFF,TRBV11-2,TRBJ1-1,16
CASSLEQAGQNTIYF,TRBV7-9,TRBJ1-3,15
CSGGSLYEQYF,TRBV29-1,TRBJ2-7,11
CSVATGSMNTEAFF,TRBV29-1,TRBJ1-1,14
CASSFLPQGSSYNEQFF,TRBV28,TRBJ2-1,17
CASSLEIAASYEQYF,TRBV11-2,TRBJ2-7,15
CASSVDFTAGAERHF,TRBV6-2/TRBV6-3,TRBJ2-7,15
CASSPPGGGHF,TRBV7-7,TRBJ1-5,11
CASSAEGIPNQPQHF,TRBV6-1,TRBJ1-5,15
CASSQGQGDVLTF,TRBV7-8,TRBJ2-6,13
CASSPGLAGAGELFF,TRBV7-9,TRBJ2-2,15
CASFRGTTNTGELFF,TRBV6-2/TRBV6-3,TRBJ2-2,15
CASSSEGRRFYGYTF,TRBV7-9,TRBJ1-2,15
CASSLSADGANVLTF,TRBV7-3,TRBJ2-6,15
CASSFRSDFYNEQFF,TRBV28,TRBJ2-1,15
CASSLYRGLAGGGLKETQYF,TRBV11-2,TRBJ2-5,20
CASSTRGSGRSSDTQYF,TRBV12-3/TRBV12-4,TRBJ2-3,17
CASNLNLEKLFF,TRBV28,TRBJ1-4,12